A single sample is the source of the 15 T cell receptor beta chains below, sequenced in a study of cytomegalovirus exposure and HLA in healthy donors. The PCR contained 60 Vbeta and 13 Jbeta primers. Clones were read by immunoSEQ multiplex PCR, and TCRdb kept only the in-frame ones, dropping some. The top ten clones hold about 7% of a sample with 150,000 to 200,000 clones, about 80% of them seen once. The sample taken for sequencing was PBMCs. Receptors originate from a man aged 25 to 40 in good health and CMV-seropositive.

The rearrangement uses TRBV5-1 and TRBJ2-2; 7 bases agree with TRBD2. The CDR3 is 16 amino acids. The V gene's germline CDR1 is SGHRS and CDR2 YFSETQ. The V gene end was trimmed by 0 bases and the J gene end by 0 bases; junction bases not matched to a gene: 2. CDR3 sequence: CASSLVGGANTGELFF. CDR3 DNA: TGCGCCAGCAGCTTGGTGGGGGGGGCGAACACCGGGGAGCTGTTTTTT.

This chain links TRBV4-1 with TRBJ2-7; D is possibly TRBD2 (6 bases). The CDR3 is 15 residues long. V dropped 1 base and J dropped 3 bases, with 13 bases sitting between them. Germline V gene data show CDR1 as MGHRA and CDR2 as YSYEKL. CDR3 DNA sequence: TGCGCCAGCAGCCAAGTCACGGGAGATGGCTACGAGCAGTACTTC. Translating it yields CASSQVTGDGYEQYF.

The rearrangement uses TRBV13 and TRBJ1-1, with a possible D match to TRBD1 (6 bases). Germline CDR1 and CDR2: PRHDT and FYEKMQ (reference sequence). The CDR3 consists of 14 residues. The V end was cut by 5 bases, the J end by 6 bases, with 16 bases between. CDR3 loop: CASSLLEGGAEAFF. CDR3 bases: TGTGCCAGCAGCCTTCTGGAGGGGGGGGCTGAAGCTTTCTTT.

The V call is TRBV10-1, the J call TRBJ2-1; 11 nucleotides match TRBD1. The CDR3 sequence is 14 residues long. The junction had 3 bases not matched to a gene; V was cut back by 2 bases and J by 9 bases. Looked up from germline, CDR1 is WNHNN and CDR2 is SYGVQD (reference sequence). CDR3 DNA sequence: TGCGCCAGCAGTGAGGCCGGGACAGGGGGTGAGCAGTTCTTC. Its translation is CASSEAGTGGEQFF.

Comments on this clone: Other DNA sequences in the same sample also yield this CDR3. This chain uses TRBV4-1 with TRBJ1-3; 7 bases are shared with TRBD1. Germline values: CDR1 MGHRA, CDR2 YSYEKL. The trim removed 2 bases at V and 0 bases at J, leaving 7 bases unmatched. This CDR3 is built from 17 residues. For the CDR3, the DNA is TGCGCCAGCAGCCAAAAACACGGGACAGACTCTGGAAACACCATATATTTT. Its protein is CASSQKHGTDSGNTIYF.

This clone was seen a single time. J is TRBJ1-2 and V is TRBV9, with TRBD1 matching 7 bases. Germline CDR1 and CDR2: SGDLS and YYNGEE. V lost 3 bases to trimming and J lost 6 bases; unmatched junction nucleotides: 8. This CDR3 contains 14 residues. The CDR3 sequence is CASSAEGQRDGYTF. The CDR3 region has the DNA TGTGCCAGCAGCGCGGAGGGACAGAGGGATGGCTACACCTTC.

The CDR3 sequence: CASTRTSGVSYEQYF. The DNA for the CDR3 is TGTGCCAGCACTCGGACTAGCGGGGTCTCCTACGAGCAGTACTTC. The chain carries TRBV28 and TRBJ2-7; TRBD2 agrees at 12 bases. The V segment lost 7 bases and the J segment 0 bases; nucleotides outside the gene matches: 4. This CDR3 comprises 15 residues. Germline V gives CDR1 MDHEN, CDR2 SYDVKM.

The J gene is TRBJ1-2, the V gene TRBV27; D is perhaps TRBD1 (6 bases). V lost 6 bases, J lost 3 bases, and 17 bases lay in between. The CDR3 contains 15 residues. Germline CDR1 MNHEY, CDR2 SMNVEV (reference sequence). CDR3 loop: CASRPRGQTDYGYTF. The CDR3 nucleotides read TGTGCCAGCAGACCTCGCGGACAGACCGACTATGGCTACACCTTC.

This chain connects TRBV2 to TRBJ2-7; tentative D call: TRBD1 (5 bases). The CDR3 has 13 amino acids. Germline-derived CDR1 and CDR2 are SNHLY and FYNNEI. Deletions cut 3 bases from V and 6 bases from J, with 12 bases between. CDR3 sequence: CASSDRERVEQYF. DNA for the CDR3: TGTGCCAGCAGTGACAGGGAAAGGGTCGAGCAGTACTTC.

V gene TRBV4-2 combines with J gene TRBJ1-2, with a weak D call TRBD1 (5 bases). This CDR3 contains 16 residues. V lost 0 bases to trimming and J lost 4 bases, with 15 bases between them. Germline assignment: CDR1 LGHNA and CDR2 YNFKEQ. CDR3 in DNA: TGTGCCAGCAGCCAAGATCTCCCGCCAGGGATCTATGGCTACACCTTC. It codes for CASSQDLPPGIYGYTF.

This chain uses TRBV6-4 with TRBJ2-5; no reliable D call. The CDR3 consists of 13 residues. Germline lookup yields CDR1 MRHNA and CDR2 SNTAGT. V was clipped by 11 bases and J by 2 bases, with 15 bases between them. CDR3 sequence: CASPGPPQETQYF. The CDR3 nucleotides are TGTGCCTCCCCCGGTCCTCCTCAAGAGACCCAGTACTTC.

The sample holds one count of this clone. The rearrangement links TRBV30 to TRBJ2-1; TRBD2 aligns across 8 bases. Germline V lookup: CDR1 GTSNPN, CDR2 SVGIG (reference sequence). Trimming cost V 1 base and J 10 bases; bases outside gene matches: 9. The CDR3 totals 14 residues. The CDR3 DNA sequence: TGTGCCTGGAGTGGAGCGGGAGTGGGCTACGAGCAGTTCTTC. This encodes CAWSGAGVGYEQFF.

The DNA of the CDR3 is TGTGCCAGTAGTATGGTTGGGGGGGAGCAGTTCTTC. As protein: CASSMVGGEQFF. The chain recombines TRBV19 with TRBJ2-1; tentative D call: TRBD2 (6 bases). CDR1 is LNHDA and CDR2 is SQIVND in the germline V gene (reference sequence). V was trimmed by 3 bases and J by 10 bases, leaving 10 bases between them. The CDR3 consists of 12 residues.

This clone has just a few counts. V is TRBV27 and J is TRBJ2-7, with 13 bases that match TRBD2. CDR1 and CDR2 (germline): MNHEY, SMNVEV (reference sequence). The CDR3 is made up of 20 amino acids. Trimming cost V 3 bases and J 2 bases; bases outside gene matches: 16. The CDR3 spells CASSLTGGRTSGRPPYEQYF. In DNA, the CDR3 is TGTGCCAGCAGTTTGACAGGGGGGCGGACTAGCGGGAGACCACCCTACGAGCAGTACTTC.

J is TRBJ1-1 and V is TRBV11-2; tentatively, D is TRBD1 (6 bases). The CDR3 loop spans 15 amino acids. The ends were cut back, 5 bases at V and 4 bases at J, with 17 bases in the middle. Germline-derived CDR1 and CDR2 are SGHAT and FQNNGV. CDR3 in DNA: TGTGCCAGCAGCGGACGTACAGGGATCGGCACTGAAGCTTTCTTT. Protein sequence: CASSGRTGIGTEAFF.